The table lists the clone carrying this T cell receptor (beta chain) with a count of one. Its antigen remains unidentified. V gave up 3 bases and J gave up 7 bases; unmatched junction bases: 7. The CDR3 contains 13 residues. Germline loops: CDR1 GTSNPN, CDR2 SVGIG (reference sequence). The data derive from a study of cytotoxic CD8 clonotypes in ibrutinib-treated CLL. Method: immunoSEQ multiplex PCR; TCRdb's copy keeps in-frame clones and lacks some. The sample comprises about 130,000 clones, around three quarters of which are singletons, and 13% rests with the top ten. The study's findings and limits: Clonality grew at ibrutinib response; at progression, it decreased back toward baseline. Baseline-level clonality went beyond age-matched healthy donors and moved in step with circulating CD8+ T-cell counts. Public clonotypes, found uncommonly, either contracted or stayed stable on treatment.

The chain employs TRBV30 and TRBJ2-3, with 7 bases identical to TRBD2. Sequences were derived from PBMCs, sampled after 12 months of ibrutinib treatment. This receptor was identified in a human donor with chronic lymphocytic leukemia. CDR3 in amino acids: CAWRQRERNTQYF. The CDR3 bases are TGTGCCTGGAGGCAGCGGGAACGTAATACGCAGTATTTT.